A selection of T cell receptor beta chains follows, all from one sample in a study of T-cell memory formation after mild COVID-19. TCRdb reanalysed the 5' RACE reads using MiXCR and keeps one entry per CDR3 protein. The table has 350,000 to 500,000 distinct CDR3 sequences, over 15% seen once. The sequencing sample was made of PBMCs or a T cell subset sorted from them (not recorded which). These receptors were taken from an adult woman who had mild COVID-19 (a few samples of this study predate the infection). Cell type and time point are not known. The CDR3 runs from the conserved cysteine through the conserved F or W. D genes are given only for firm matches. Not all rows give a size; the values are once, few, many and, for expanded clones, a class.

d_call	clone_size	j_call	v_call	cdr3_nt	cdr3_aa
TRBD2	few	TRBJ2-5	TRBV13	TGTGCCAGCAGCCTCCTAAGCGGGAGTGGAGAGACCCAGTACTTC	CASSLLSGSGETQYF
-	few	TRBJ1-4	TRBV4-3	TGCGCCAGCAGCCAAGATAACATGGCTACTGAAAAACTGTTTTTT	CASSQDNMATEKLFF
-	few	TRBJ2-4	TRBV4-2	TGTGCCAGCAGCCAAGAGGGCCCGGGGCAGGGCGAAGACATTCAGTACTTC	CASSQEGPGQGEDIQYF
TRBD1	-	TRBJ2-5	TRBV6-2/TRBV6-3	TGTGCCAGCAGTACCGGGACAGGGGATTTAGAGACCCAGTACTTC	CASSTGTGDLETQYF
-	many	TRBJ1-1	TRBV7-9	TGTGCCAGCAGCCGGGCCCAGGAAGCTTTCTTT	CASSRAQEAFF
TRBD1	few	TRBJ2-7	TRBV4-1	TGCGCCAGCAGCCAAGAAGACAGGGGCTCCTACGAGCAGTACTTC	CASSQEDRGSYEQYF
TRBD1	-	TRBJ1-4	TRBV7-9	TGTGCCAGCAGCTCCCCCGGGACAGATCACGAAAAACTGTTTTTT	CASSSPGTDHEKLFF
TRBD1	few	TRBJ2-2	TRBV29-1	TGCAGCGTCCTGGGGATTGGCCCGGGACAGACGTACACCGGGGAGCTGTTTTTT	CSVLGIGPGQTYTGELFF
TRBD1	few	TRBJ2-7	TRBV5-5	TGTGCCAGCAGCTTCGGCCCCGGGACAGGGTACTACGAGCAGTACTTC	CASSFGPGTGYYEQYF
-	-	TRBJ2-7	TRBV25-1	TGTGCCAGCAGTGATGGGCCGAACCCCTACGAGCAGTACTTC	CASSDGPNPYEQYF
-	few	TRBJ2-1	TRBV24-1	TGTGCCACCAGTGCGCTGGGGGACACGTACAATGAGCAGTTCTTC	CATSALGDTYNEQFF
TRBD2	few	TRBJ2-7	TRBV11-2	TGTGCCAGCAGCGCCGTTTCTAGCGGGGTGACCTACGAGCAGTACTTC	CASSAVSSGVTYEQYF
-	-	TRBJ2-5	TRBV11-2	TGTGCCAGCAGGGACAGACTAAAAGAGACCCAGTACTTC	CASRDRLKETQYF
-	-	TRBJ1-3	TRBV4-1	TGCGCCAGCAGCCATATCCCGGGGGAGTCTGGAAACACCATATATTTT	CASSHIPGESGNTIYF
-	few	TRBJ2-5	TRBV5-1	TGCGCCAGCAGCTTGCTGGCCGGACCGTACGAGACCCAGTACTTC	CASSLLAGPYETQYF
-	-	TRBJ2-3	TRBV2	TGTGCCAGCCAGCATCTTCCTGATACGCAGTATTTT	CASQHLPDTQYF
TRBD1	many	TRBJ1-3	TRBV24-1	TGTGCCACCAGTGATTCAAGGACAGGCCTCTCTGGAAACACCATATATTTT	CATSDSRTGLSGNTIYF
-	few	TRBJ2-1	TRBV5-4	TGTGCCAGCAGCTTTTTACTTTTCCAGGGGACTGAGCAGTTCTTC	CASSFLLFQGTEQFF
TRBD2	few	TRBJ2-7	TRBV7-6	TGTGCCAGCAGTCCTAAAGCGGGGGGCGATTACGAGCAGTACTTC	CASSPKAGGDYEQYF
TRBD1	-	TRBJ1-1	TRBV10-3	TGTGCCATCAGTGAGGACAGGGTCGGGTCGGAAGCTTTCTTT	CAISEDRVGSEAFF
-	few	TRBJ1-5	TRBV4-1	TGCGCCAGCAGCCAAGATGGGGGGATTGGCAATCAGCCCCAGCATTTT	CASSQDGGIGNQPQHF
TRBD1	-	TRBJ2-7	TRBV4-1	TGCGCCAGCAGACTCGGGACAGCCTACGAGCAGTACTTC	CASRLGTAYEQYF
TRBD1	once	TRBJ1-2	TRBV6-5	TGTGCCAGCAGTGGCCGACAGGGGATACCCTATGGCTACACCTTC	CASSGRQGIPYGYTF
TRBD2	-	TRBJ2-3	TRBV7-9	TGTGCCAGCAGCCCTTGGACTAGCGGGAGGGCCCTCCTTTATTTT	CASSPWTSGRALLYF
-	few	TRBJ1-6	TRBV4-1	TGCGCCAGCAGCCAAGGGGGACACACAAATTCACCCCTCCACTTT	CASSQGGHTNSPLHF